This T cell receptor (beta chain) was sequenced during a study of cytomegalovirus exposure and HLA in healthy donors. For the study at large: An early release of data contained roughly 86 million unique TCRs, which came from HLA-typed donors. When 398 donors were genotyped, roughly 78% of them were found to fall in the Caucasian-associated ancestry cluster.

Study conclusions and caveats: In terms of immune exposure information, only CMV serostatus was available. What TCR beta sequences reportedly achieved was accurate prediction of HLA-A and HLA-B alleles in most subjects.

On this clone itself: Its matching antigen is unknown.

It was with 60 Vbeta and 13 Jbeta primers that the PCR ran. Libraries were prepared by immunoSEQ multiplex PCR; TCRdb keeps only in-frame clonotypes and omits some of them. The sample records 120,000 or so clones, around 68% being singletons. The V end was cut by 0 bases, the J end by 4 bases, with 13 bases between. This CDR3 contains 16 residues. Germline V gene data show CDR1 as LNHDA and CDR2 as SQIVND (reference sequence). The receptor was isolated from a middle-aged man in good health and CMV-seropositive. The chain uses TRBV19 and TRBJ1-5; possibly TRBD1 for D (5 bases). The material sequenced was PBMCs. The CDR3 loop reads CASSIDLFPGNQPQHF. CDR3 nucleotides: TGTGCCAGTAGTATAGATCTTTTTCCAGGGAATCAGCCCCAGCATTTT.